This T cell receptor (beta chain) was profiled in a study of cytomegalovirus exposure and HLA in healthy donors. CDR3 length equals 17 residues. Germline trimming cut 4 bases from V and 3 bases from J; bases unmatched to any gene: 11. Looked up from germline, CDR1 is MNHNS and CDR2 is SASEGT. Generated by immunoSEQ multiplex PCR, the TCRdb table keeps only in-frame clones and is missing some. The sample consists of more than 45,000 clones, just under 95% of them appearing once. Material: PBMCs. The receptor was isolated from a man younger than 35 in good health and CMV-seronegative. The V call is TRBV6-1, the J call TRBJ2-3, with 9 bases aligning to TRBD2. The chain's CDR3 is CASSGGVSSGGTDTQYF. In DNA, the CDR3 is TGTGCCAGCAGTGGTGGGGTGAGTAGCGGGGGTACAGATACGCAGTATTTT.